Listed here is a single TCR beta chain. What it binds is not known. The V gene's germline CDR1 is MDHEN and CDR2 SYDVKM. The CDR3 sequence is 14 residues long. V gave up 4 bases and J gave up 3 bases, with 12 bases separating them. This sample was taken from a study of cytomegalovirus exposure and HLA in healthy donors. Primers: 60 Vbeta forward and 13 Jbeta reverse. Profiled with immunoSEQ multiplex PCR; TCRdb holds only in-frame clones, not every one. The table has about 79,000 clones, approximately 69% seen once. Study observations and caveats: CMV serostatus was the only immune exposure information that was available. Per a prior analysis, the majority of TCR beta V segments were productive roughly 90% or roughly 30% of the time.

What was sequenced was PBMCs. The sequence was collected from a man aged 35-49 years in good health and CMV-seropositive. The chain is built from TRBV28 and TRBJ1-2; a possible D gene is TRBD1 (6 bases). This CDR3 is CASSSRAGDYGYTF. The CDR3 DNA follows: TGTGCCAGCAGTTCCCGGGCAGGGGACTATGGCTACACCTTC.